This T cell receptor beta chain was sequenced during a study of blood T cell repertoires in COVID-19. The CDR3 consists of 16 residues. Trimming stripped 2 bases from V and 6 bases from J, with 19 bases between. The germline V gene encodes CDR1 SGHNT and CDR2 YENEEA. Profiled with immunoSEQ multiplex PCR; TCRdb holds only in-frame clones, not every one. The table has 120,000 to 150,000 clones, 70% to 90% seen once. V and J are TRBV11-3 and TRBJ1-2, with a weak D call TRBD1 (5 bases). The source material was peripheral blood. This receptor was taken from a human donor with acute or convalescent COVID-19. The donor label of this sample is uncertain. The CDR3, as DNA: TGTGCCAGCAGCTTATCAATTCCGACAGCCCTCAATGGCTACACCTTC. Translated, it gives CASSLSIPTALNGYTF.